This T cell receptor (beta chain) came from a study of blood T cell repertoires in COVID-19. About the research overall: Acute and convalescent COVID-19 samples came from the United States, Italy and Spain. Nucleic acid was either cDNA or gDNA, and it came from T cells, B-cell-depleted T cells, or PBMCs.

The CDR3 runs 12 residues. The germline V gene has CDR1 SQVTM and CDR2 ANQGSEA. Trimming removed 7 bases at V and 1 base at J, with 10 bases between. In the original workflow: From reference gene primer amplification, estimates of nucleated cell counts were derived. Some clones are missing from TCRdb's copy, which holds only in-frame ones; the method was immunoSEQ multiplex PCR. V and J calls and clone size are given by that table; D and trimming were obtained from the DNA. Here the sample spans approximately 140,000 clones, about 87% being singletons. Sequencing was performed on peripheral blood. This TCR derives from a woman between 40 and 55 years old with acute or convalescent COVID-19. The chain has TRBV29-1 and TRBJ1-1; D is unresolved. The CDR3 is CSAEGGNTEAFF. The CDR3 nucleotides are TGCAGCGCCGAGGGTGGGAACACTGAAGCTTTCTTT.